Shown below are 20 T cell receptor beta chains from a single sample sequenced in a study of blood T cell repertoires in COVID-19. The table came from immunoSEQ multiplex PCR; TCRdb's copy has only in-frame clones and leaves some out. The data show some 38,000 clones, 75% to 85% seen once. Sequenced input: peripheral blood. The receptors derive from a woman aged 65 to 85 with acute or convalescent COVID-19.

V and J are TRBV5-1 and TRBJ2-5, with 7 bases matching TRBD1. This CDR3 has 13 amino acids. Looked up from germline, CDR1 is SGHRS and CDR2 is YFSETQ. V shed 4 bases, J shed 2 bases, and the junction held 2 bases outside the gene matches. The DNA for the CDR3 is TGCGCCAGCAGCGGGGGACAGCAAGAGACCCAGTACTTC. It translates to CASSGGQQETQYF.

The chain combines TRBV11-2 with TRBJ2-5, with 8 bases matching TRBD1. The trim removed 5 bases at V and 4 bases at J, leaving 9 bases unmatched. The CDR3 totals 15 residues. From germline, CDR1 is SGHAT and CDR2 FQNNGV. The CDR3 reads CASSPTGVGSETQYF. DNA of the CDR3: TGTGCCAGCAGCCCGACAGGGGTAGGGTCAGAGACCCAGTACTTC.

The chain recombines TRBV7-8 with TRBJ2-1; D is unresolved. Germline CDR1 SGHVS, CDR2 FQNEAQ. The ends were cut back, 2 bases at V and 9 bases at J, with 14 bases in the middle. CDR3 length equals 14 residues. The CDR3 DNA follows: TGTGCCAGCAGCTTAAGGCTAGAAGGCACTGAGCAGTTCTTC. This codes for CASSLRLEGTEQFF.

CDR3 region: CASSPSGGEGYTF. In nucleotides, the CDR3 is TGTGCCAGCAGTCCATCAGGGGGAGAAGGCTACACCTTC. The V call is TRBV27, the J call TRBJ1-2; 7 nucleotides align to TRBD1. This CDR3 spans 13 amino acids. The germline V gene has CDR1 MNHEY and CDR2 SMNVEV (reference sequence). V was clipped by 5 bases and J by 8 bases; unmatched bases: 8.

The chain links TRBV5-1 to TRBJ2-2; 10 positions match TRBD2. The CDR3 sequence is 17 residues long. The ends lost 2 bases at V and 5 bases at J; junction bases unmatched: 9. The germline V gene has CDR1 SGHRS and CDR2 YFSETQ. CDR3 DNA: TGCGCCAGCAGCTTTCGAGCGGGGGGGCCGGAAACCGGGGAGCTGTTTTTT. Protein sequence: CASSFRAGGPETGELFF.

The V call is TRBV5-1, the J call TRBJ1-6, with 11 bases that match TRBD1. Germline CDR1 SGHRS, CDR2 YFSETQ. The trim removed 4 bases at V and 6 bases at J, leaving 6 bases unmatched. This CDR3 region has 16 residues. CDR3 nucleotide sequence: TGCGCCAGCAGCATACGGGACAGGGGGATTAATTCACCCCTCCACTTT. Translating it yields CASSIRDRGINSPLHF.

The chain couples TRBV10-3 to TRBJ1-2, with 7 bases aligning to TRBD1. Germline V gene sequence: CDR1 ENHRY, CDR2 SYGVKD. The CDR3 has 14 residues. The ends lost 0 bases at V and 5 bases at J; junction bases unmatched: 3. CDR3 in DNA: TGTGCCATCAGTGAGTCGGCAGGGGGTTATGGCTACACCTTC. Its protein product is CAISESAGGYGYTF.

This sequence joins TRBV6-5 and TRBJ2-7, with D unresolved. Trimming removed 6 bases from V and 5 bases from J, with 11 bases in between. In germline, CDR1 is MNHEY, CDR2 SVGAGI. The CDR3 totals 12 residues. This CDR3 is CASSLTNHEQYF. Here the CDR3 DNA reads TGTGCCAGCAGCCTGACAAACCACGAGCAGTACTTC.

This clone occurred once. The chain is built from TRBV27 and TRBJ1-1; no firm D call. The CDR3 runs 13 residues. The ends were cut back, 2 bases at V and 4 bases at J, with 8 bases in the middle. CDR1 is MNHEY and CDR2 is SMNVEV in the germline V gene (reference sequence). The CDR3 bases are TGTGCCAGCAGTTTAAGAGGGTCCACTGAAGCTTTCTTT. Residues: CASSLRGSTEAFF.

This rearrangement joins TRBV3-1 (or the pseudogene TRBV3-2) to TRBJ2-7; D is unclear. The CDR3 runs to 15 residues. Deletions cut 1 base from V and 3 bases from J, with 13 bases between. Germline CDR1 LGHDT, CDR2 YNNKEL (reference sequence). DNA of the CDR3: TGTGCCAGCAGCCAAGCCCCGGGTCCCTTCTACGAGCAGTACTTC. It specifies CASSQAPGPFYEQYF.

The V and J genes are TRBV5-1 and TRBJ2-2, with no clear D. The CDR3 is made up of 15 amino acids. Germline CDR1 reads SGHRS; CDR2 reads YFSETQ. V shed 0 bases and J shed 0 bases, with 6 bases lying between them. DNA of the CDR3: TGCGCCAGCAGCTTGGGCGGATCGAACACCGGGGAGCTGTTTTTT. Translated, it gives CASSLGGSNTGELFF.

The V call is TRBV10-3, the J call TRBJ2-7, with D possibly TRBD1 on 6 matching bases. The germline CDR1 and CDR2 sequences are ENHRY and SYGVKD. Trimming removed 5 bases at V and 1 base at J, with 15 bases between. This CDR3 region has 15 residues. DNA for the CDR3: TGTGCCATCAGTAGACTTCTGGACAGATCCTACGAGCAGTACTTC. Translating it yields CAISRLLDRSYEQYF.

CDR3: CATSDHGTDEQYF. Written as DNA, the CDR3 is TGTGCCACCAGTGATCATGGGACAGACGAGCAGTACTTC. V gene TRBV24-1 combines with J gene TRBJ2-7; the match to TRBD1 covers 7 bases. V dropped 3 bases and J dropped 5; count of bases not matched to a gene: 3. CDR1 and CDR2 from the germline V gene are KGHDR and SFDVKD. This CDR3 region has 13 residues.

This sequence joins TRBV19 and TRBJ1-2, with D possibly matching TRBD1 (6 bases). Trimming removed 1 base at V and 3 bases at J, with 12 bases between. Germline V gives CDR1 LNHDA, CDR2 SQIVND (reference sequence). The CDR3 is 15 amino acids. This CDR3 reads CASSIGRTVYYGYTF. The DNA of the CDR3 is TGTGCCAGTAGTATAGGACGGACAGTATACTATGGCTACACCTTC.

The chain has TRBV24-1 and TRBJ2-3; 10 bases map to TRBD1. This CDR3 has 17 residues. After removal of 4 bases from V and 3 bases from J, the junction contained 9 bases not matched to a gene. Germline V lookup: CDR1 KGHDR, CDR2 SFDVKD. The CDR3 coding sequence is TGTGCCACCAGTGACCCGGGGGGACAGGGGAAGACAGATACGCAGTATTTT. It encodes CATSDPGGQGKTDTQYF.

The chain recombines TRBV5-1 with TRBJ2-7; possible D gene TRBD1, 8 bases. Germline-derived CDR1 and CDR2 are SGHRS and YFSETQ. Trimming took off 5 bases at V and 5 bases at J, with 20 bases between the two ends. CDR3 length: 15 residues. The CDR3 here is CASRFGQGGVNEQYF. The CDR3 DNA follows: TGCGCCAGCAGATTTGGACAGGGAGGGGTGAACGAGCAGTACTTC.

This chain uses TRBV19 with TRBJ2-3; 7 bases agree with TRBD2. The V gene's germline CDR1 is LNHDA and CDR2 SQIVND (reference sequence). The CDR3 sequence is 16 residues long. V was clipped by 3 bases and J by 0 bases; unmatched bases: 6. Written as DNA, the CDR3 is TGTGCCAGTAGTATCCGGCTAGCGGCTAGCACAGATACGCAGTATTTT. This codes for CASSIRLAASTDTQYF.

Remarks on this clone: This specimen includes other DNA sequences encoding the same CDR3. V gene TRBV29-1 combines with J gene TRBJ1-2; a possible D gene is TRBD1 (6 bases). CDR1 SQVTM and CDR2 ANQGSEA come from the germline V gene. The V end was cut by 0 bases, the J end by 4 bases, with 12 bases between. The CDR3 is 14 amino acids. CDR3 loop: CSVEDGQGFYGYTF. DNA for the CDR3: TGCAGCGTTGAAGATGGCCAGGGGTTCTATGGCTACACCTTC.

The chain links TRBV7-8 to TRBJ2-5, with 8 bases lining up with TRBD1. CDR1 SGHVS and CDR2 FQNEAQ come from the germline V gene. The CDR3 runs 16 residues. Unmatched junction bases numbered 13, after V lost 5 bases and J lost 5 bases. The CDR3 coding sequence is TGTGCCAGCAGCCCCGGGCAGGGGGCTTTATTGGAGACCCAGTACTTC. Protein: CASSPGQGALLETQYF.

The rearrangement uses TRBV19 and TRBJ1-3; D not resolved. The CDR3 loop spans 15 amino acids. Per germline, CDR1 LNHDA and CDR2 SQIVND (reference sequence). With 6 bases removed from V and 0 bases from J, the gap between germline ends came to 12 bases. CDR3 residues: CASSMETISGNTIYF. CDR3 DNA sequence: TGTGCCAGTAGCATGGAGACTATCTCTGGAAACACCATATATTTT.